The rows below give T cell receptor beta chains drawn from one sample of a study of T cell responses to AZD1222 COVID-19 vaccine. Repertoires were generated with immunoSEQ multiplex PCR, while TCRdb's copy carries only in-frame clones and drops some. The sample consists of 94,000 or so clones, roughly nine tenths of them appearing once. This specimen was peripheral blood, taken on day 0 of AZD1222 vaccination. Receptors were obtained from an adult in good health. Both conserved end residues are part of each CDR3. The D gene is left open where the match is weak. A clone size is listed for some rows: how often the clone was seen (once, few, many), or a class if it is expanded.

D gene: .; J gene: TRBJ1-2; V gene: TRBV2; clone size: few; CDR3 DNA: TGTGCCAGCAGTGACGTAGGGCAACTCTCTCCCTCTTTC; CDR3 protein: CASSDVGQLSPSF
D gene: .; J gene: TRBJ2-2; V gene: TRBV5-1; clone size: .; CDR3 DNA: TGCGCCAGCAGCCGCGACTTCGGGAACACCGGGGAGCTGTTTTTT; CDR3 protein: CASSRDFGNTGELFF
D gene: TRBD2; J gene: TRBJ2-5; V gene: TRBV7-2; clone size: .; CDR3 DNA: TGTGCCAGCAGCTTAGTAGGGCCTAGCGGGGGAGAGACCCAGTACTTC; CDR3 protein: CASSLVGPSGGETQYF
D gene: .; J gene: TRBJ2-2; V gene: TRBV2; clone size: .; CDR3 DNA: TGTGCCAGCCGGACAGACACCGGGGAGCTGTTTTTT; CDR3 protein: CASRTDTGELFF
D gene: .; J gene: TRBJ1-4; V gene: TRBV5-6; clone size: .; CDR3 DNA: TGTGCCAGCAGCACAGGACTAACTAATGAAAAACTGTTTTTT; CDR3 protein: CASSTGLTNEKLFF
D gene: TRBD1; J gene: TRBJ1-1; V gene: TRBV19; clone size: .; CDR3 DNA: TGTGCCAGTAGTCCGGGACAGCCGACCCAGAAAGCTTTCTTT; CDR3 protein: CASSPGQPTQKAFF
D gene: TRBD1; J gene: TRBJ1-1; V gene: TRBV5-1; clone size: .; CDR3 DNA: TGCGCCAGCAGTTATATAAAAGGACAGGGAGTAACTGAAGCTTTCTTT; CDR3 protein: CASSYIKGQGVTEAFF
D gene: .; J gene: TRBJ2-3; V gene: TRBV28; clone size: few; CDR3 DNA: TGTGCCAGCAGTTTGCGCGGGGGGAGGGGGCATTCAGATACGCAGTATTTT; CDR3 protein: CASSLRGGRGHSDTQYF
D gene: .; J gene: TRBJ1-1; V gene: TRBV7-2; clone size: once; CDR3 DNA: TGTGCCAGCAGCTTAGCAAGGGTCACTGAAGCTTTCTTT; CDR3 protein: CASSLARVTEAFF
D gene: .; J gene: TRBJ2-3; V gene: TRBV11-2; clone size: .; CDR3 DNA: TGTGCCAGCAGCCCCCCAGAACAGCGGGATACGCAGTATTTT; CDR3 protein: CASSPPEQRDTQYF
D gene: .; J gene: TRBJ1-1; V gene: TRBV4-1; clone size: .; CDR3 DNA: TGCGCCAGCAGCCAAGGGGTCACGAACACTGAAGCTTTCTTT; CDR3 protein: CASSQGVTNTEAFF
D gene: .; J gene: TRBJ2-1; V gene: TRBV12-2; clone size: .; CDR3 DNA: TGTGCAAGTCGCTTCCCCGAAGAGGGCATGGACTACAATGAGCAGTTCTTC; CDR3 protein: CASRFPEEGMDYNEQFF
D gene: .; J gene: TRBJ1-6; V gene: TRBV19; clone size: .; CDR3 DNA: TGTGCCAGCACAGTTAATTATAATTCACCCCTCCACTTT; CDR3 protein: CASTVNYNSPLHF
D gene: TRBD1; J gene: TRBJ2-2; V gene: TRBV28; clone size: .; CDR3 DNA: TGTGCCAGCAGTTTTTACCGGCAGGGGGATGGCGGGGAGCTGTTTTTT; CDR3 protein: CASSFYRQGDGGELFF
D gene: .; J gene: TRBJ2-7; V gene: TRBV5-1; clone size: .; CDR3 DNA: TGCGCCAGCAGCTCGGGACCCTCCTACGAGCAGTACTTC; CDR3 protein: CASSSGPSYEQYF
D gene: TRBD1; J gene: TRBJ1-1; V gene: TRBV6-5; clone size: .; CDR3 DNA: TGTGCCAGCAGTTACTGGACAGGGATAAGGGCTGAAGCTTTCTTT; CDR3 protein: CASSYWTGIRAEAFF
D gene: TRBD2; J gene: TRBJ2-3; V gene: TRBV9; clone size: .; CDR3 DNA: TGTGCCAGCAGCGCCTACTCTAGCGGGGACACAGATACGCAGTATTTT; CDR3 protein: CASSAYSSGDTDTQYF
D gene: .; J gene: TRBJ1-3; V gene: TRBV2; clone size: .; CDR3 DNA: TGTGCCAGCACCGTGCTAAACTCTGGAAACACCATATATTTT; CDR3 protein: CASTVLNSGNTIYF
D gene: TRBD1; J gene: TRBJ1-5; V gene: TRBV27; clone size: .; CDR3 DNA: TGTGCCAGCAGCAAACAGGGGGGTAGCAATCAGCCCCAGCATTTT; CDR3 protein: CASSKQGGSNQPQHF
D gene: .; J gene: TRBJ2-2; V gene: TRBV23-1; clone size: .; CDR3 DNA: TGCGCCAGCAGTCAGGCAGGGCTACCTAAGGGCGGGGAGCTGTTTTTT; CDR3 protein: CASSQAGLPKGGELFF
D gene: .; J gene: TRBJ2-7; V gene: TRBV7-6; clone size: .; CDR3 DNA: TGTGCCAGCAGCTTAAGTCAGAGCTCCTACGAGCAGTACTTC; CDR3 protein: CASSLSQSSYEQYF
D gene: TRBD2; J gene: TRBJ2-3; V gene: TRBV7-6; clone size: .; CDR3 DNA: TGTGCCAGCAGCTCCTCCGCAATTGTAGCGGGGGGGAGGGGCGATACGCAGTATTTT; CDR3 protein: CASSSSAIVAGGRGDTQYF
D gene: .; J gene: TRBJ2-1; V gene: TRBV4-2; clone size: few; CDR3 DNA: TGTGCCAGCAGCCACGATAAAGAACGTGCCCGGGATGAGCAGTTCTTC; CDR3 protein: CASSHDKERARDEQFF
D gene: .; J gene: TRBJ1-1; V gene: TRBV29-1; clone size: .; CDR3 DNA: TGCAGCGTTGAACAGGGTCGGGGTGAAGCTTTCTTT; CDR3 protein: CSVEQGRGEAFF
D gene: .; J gene: TRBJ1-6; V gene: TRBV30; clone size: .; CDR3 DNA: TGTGCCTTACAGGGAGGCGATAATTCACCCCTCCACTTT; CDR3 protein: CALQGGDNSPLHF
D gene: .; J gene: TRBJ1-1; V gene: TRBV19; clone size: .; CDR3 DNA: TGTGCCAGTAGTATAGTGGGGGGACCGGACACTGAAGCTTTCTTT; CDR3 protein: CASSIVGGPDTEAFF
D gene: .; J gene: TRBJ1-1; V gene: TRBV19; clone size: .; CDR3 DNA: TGTGCCAGTATCAACCGCCCGGGGAACACTGAAGCTTTCTTT; CDR3 protein: CASINRPGNTEAFF
D gene: .; J gene: TRBJ2-1; V gene: TRBV19; clone size: .; CDR3 DNA: TGTGCCAGTAGCCATCCCGGCTACAATGAGCAGTTCTTC; CDR3 protein: CASSHPGYNEQFF
D gene: TRBD1; J gene: TRBJ1-2; V gene: TRBV18; clone size: .; CDR3 DNA: TGTGCCAGCTCACCCGAGGGACAGGGGAGTGGCTACACCTTC; CDR3 protein: CASSPEGQGSGYTF
D gene: .; J gene: TRBJ1-3; V gene: TRBV7-9; clone size: .; CDR3 DNA: TGTGCCAGCAGCCCCCTCGGGGTAACTGGAAACACCATATATTTT; CDR3 protein: CASSPLGVTGNTIYF
D gene: TRBD1; J gene: TRBJ1-5; V gene: TRBV2; clone size: .; CDR3 DNA: TGTGCCAGCAGTGAGAGGGGGCTGGGCAATCAGCCCCAGCATTTT; CDR3 protein: CASSERGLGNQPQHF
D gene: .; J gene: TRBJ1-1; V gene: TRBV5-5; clone size: .; CDR3 DNA: TGTGCCAGCAGCTTGGATCTGGGGAACACTGAAGCTTTCTTT; CDR3 protein: CASSLDLGNTEAFF
D gene: TRBD2; J gene: TRBJ2-1; V gene: TRBV5-1; clone size: .; CDR3 DNA: TGCGCCAGCAGCTTGAGAACGGGGGGGCCTAATGAGCAGTTCTTC; CDR3 protein: CASSLRTGGPNEQFF
D gene: .; J gene: TRBJ2-1; V gene: TRBV5-1; clone size: .; CDR3 DNA: TGCGCCAGCAGCTTGAGCGGGTACAACAATGAGCAGTTCTTC; CDR3 protein: CASSLSGYNNEQFF
D gene: .; J gene: TRBJ1-2; V gene: TRBV28; clone size: .; CDR3 DNA: TGTGCCAGCAGTGGGATATCTGTGCCGGGATCGGAGGGCTACACCTTC; CDR3 protein: CASSGISVPGSEGYTF
D gene: .; J gene: TRBJ1-3; V gene: TRBV7-9; clone size: .; CDR3 DNA: TGTGCCAGCAGCGACATCAGAGGTTCTGGAAACACCATATATTTT; CDR3 protein: CASSDIRGSGNTIYF
D gene: .; J gene: TRBJ2-7; V gene: TRBV7-9; clone size: few; CDR3 DNA: TGTGCCAGCAGCTCGAGCTCCTACGAGCAGTACTTC; CDR3 protein: CASSSSSYEQYF
D gene: .; J gene: TRBJ2-5; V gene: TRBV7-6; clone size: .; CDR3 DNA: TGTGCCAGCAGCTTAAAGGCGGCGCAAGAGACCCAGTACTTC; CDR3 protein: CASSLKAAQETQYF
D gene: .; J gene: TRBJ2-1; V gene: TRBV13; clone size: .; CDR3 DNA: TGTGCCAGCAGCTTAGTAAGTACCAGCTCCTACAATGAGCAGTTCTTC; CDR3 protein: CASSLVSTSSYNEQFF
D gene: .; J gene: TRBJ1-1; V gene: TRBV6-2/TRBV6-3; clone size: .; CDR3 DNA: TGTGCCAGCAGTCGCAGACAGGCGGTGAACACTGAAGCTTTCTTT; CDR3 protein: CASSRRQAVNTEAFF